Sequencing of this TCR beta chain was carried out in a study of shared clonotypes between healthy human individuals. Genomic DNA belonging to each subset was distributed in equal measure over several immunoSEQ plates. Spread over ten immunoSEQ deep assay plates, unsorted PBMC DNA underwent sequencing. The method was immunoSEQ multiplex PCR; TCRdb's version includes in-frame clones alone and lacks a portion of them. The repertoire has around 500,000 clones, more than 75% of them found once; the top ten carry around 14%. As concerns this clone: Its target is unknown.

The study, taken as a whole, reports: Donors were few, which limited the genetic and exposure-history diversity represented.

The donor population consisted of healthy HIV-negative adults with no recent acute infections or vaccinations. The CDR3 is 15 amino acids. Germline V gene sequence: CDR1 MNHNS, CDR2 SASEGT. V trimming: 4 bases; J trimming: 5 bases; junction bases outside the gene matches: 10. Sequencing input: PBMCs. The rearrangement uses TRBV6-1 and TRBJ2-5; 7 bases align to TRBD2. The receptor was isolated from a woman aged 40 to 55 in good health. Some clones in this sample may be carry-over from other donors' samples. The CDR3 DNA follows: TGTGCCAGCAGTGGAAAAGCGGGATTGCGGGAGACCCAGTACTTC. Its translation is CASSGKAGLRETQYF.